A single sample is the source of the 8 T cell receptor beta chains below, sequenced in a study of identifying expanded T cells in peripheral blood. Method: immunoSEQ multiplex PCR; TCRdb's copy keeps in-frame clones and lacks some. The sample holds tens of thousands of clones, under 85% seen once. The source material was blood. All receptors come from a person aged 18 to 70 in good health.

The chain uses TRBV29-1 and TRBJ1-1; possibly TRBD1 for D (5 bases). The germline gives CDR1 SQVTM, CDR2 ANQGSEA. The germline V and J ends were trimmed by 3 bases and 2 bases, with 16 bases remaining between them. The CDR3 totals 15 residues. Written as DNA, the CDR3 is TGCAGCGTTGAGGGACCGAGCCCAGAAAACACTGAAGCTTTCTTT. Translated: CSVEGPSPENTEAFF.

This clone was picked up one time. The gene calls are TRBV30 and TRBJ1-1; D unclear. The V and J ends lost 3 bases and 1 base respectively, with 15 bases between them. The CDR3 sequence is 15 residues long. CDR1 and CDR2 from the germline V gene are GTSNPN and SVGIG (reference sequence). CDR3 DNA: TGTGCCTGGAGAAACCGCGGACTCACGAACACTGAAGCTTTCTTT. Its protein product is CAWRNRGLTNTEAFF.

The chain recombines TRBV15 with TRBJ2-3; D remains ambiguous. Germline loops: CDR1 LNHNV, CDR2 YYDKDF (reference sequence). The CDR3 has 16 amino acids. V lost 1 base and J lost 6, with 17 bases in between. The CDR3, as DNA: TGTGCCACCAGCAGAGGTGACCTTCACCGTGGGGATACGCAGTATTTT. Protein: CATSRGDLHRGDTQYF.

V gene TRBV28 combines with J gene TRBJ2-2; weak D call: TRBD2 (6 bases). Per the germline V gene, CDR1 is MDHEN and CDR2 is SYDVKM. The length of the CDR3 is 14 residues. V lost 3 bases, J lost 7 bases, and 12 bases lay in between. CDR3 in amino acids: CASSLGGWSGELFF. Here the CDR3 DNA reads TGTGCCAGCAGTTTGGGGGGTTGGAGCGGGGAGCTGTTTTTT.

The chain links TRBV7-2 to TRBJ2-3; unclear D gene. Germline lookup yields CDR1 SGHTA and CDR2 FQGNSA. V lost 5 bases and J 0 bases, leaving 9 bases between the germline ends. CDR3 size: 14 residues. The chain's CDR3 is CASSPTSSTDTQYF. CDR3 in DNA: TGTGCCAGCAGCCCTACCTCTAGCACAGATACGCAGTATTTT.

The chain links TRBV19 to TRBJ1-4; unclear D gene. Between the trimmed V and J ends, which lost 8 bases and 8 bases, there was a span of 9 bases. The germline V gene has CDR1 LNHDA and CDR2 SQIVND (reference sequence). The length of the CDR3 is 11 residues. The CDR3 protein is CASSVREKLFF. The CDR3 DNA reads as TGTGCCAGTTCTGTGAGGGAAAAACTGTTTTTT.

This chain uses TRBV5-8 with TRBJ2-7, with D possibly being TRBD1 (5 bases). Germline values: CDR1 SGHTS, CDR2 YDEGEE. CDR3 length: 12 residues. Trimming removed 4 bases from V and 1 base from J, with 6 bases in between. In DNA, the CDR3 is TGTGCCAGCAGCCACAGGTCCTACGAGCAGTACTTC. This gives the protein CASSHRSYEQYF.

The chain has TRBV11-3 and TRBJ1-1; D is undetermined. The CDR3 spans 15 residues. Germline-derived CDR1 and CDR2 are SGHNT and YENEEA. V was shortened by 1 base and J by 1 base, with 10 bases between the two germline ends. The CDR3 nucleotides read TGTGCCAGCAGCTTAGCCCTAAGTCGGAACACTGAAGCTTTCTTT. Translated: CASSLALSRNTEAFF.